The rows below give T cell receptor beta chains drawn from one sample of a study of identical twins. TCRdb independently ran MiXCR on the 5' RACE reads; one entry per CDR3 protein. The table lists 420,000 or so distinct CDR3 sequences, about a fifth of them singletons. Material for sequencing was naive T cells sorted from blood. These receptors were taken from a man over 45 in good health. The CDR3 runs from the conserved cysteine through the conserved F or W. The D gene is left open where the match is weak. Clone size is given for some rows only: seen once, a few or many times, or a class if the clone is expanded.

V	J	D	size	CDR3	DNA
TRBV20-1	TRBJ2-1	TRBD2	few	CSAKPLTSGGVNEQFF	TGCAGTGCTAAACCACTGACTAGCGGGGGGGTGAATGAGCAGTTCTTC
TRBV12-3/TRBV12-4	TRBJ2-3	NA	many	CASSAVGPTDTQYF	TGTGCCAGCAGTGCGGTGGGGCCCACAGATACGCAGTATTTT
TRBV4-2	TRBJ1-1	NA	many	CASSQGTEAFF	TGTGCCAGCAGCCAAGGCACTGAAGCTTTCTTT
TRBV6-1	TRBJ2-1	TRBD2	NA	CASSNGWREGYNEQFF	TGTGCCAGCAGCAATGGGTGGCGGGAGGGCTACAATGAGCAGTTCTTC
TRBV6-5	TRBJ2-1	NA	many	CASSYSWDPSYNEQFF	TGTGCCAGCAGTTACTCGTGGGATCCTTCCTACAATGAGCAGTTCTTC
TRBV7-8	TRBJ1-4	TRBD1	NA	CASSLERQGWVLFF	TGTGCCAGCAGCTTAGAACGACAGGGATGGGTTCTGTTTTTT
TRBV29-1	TRBJ1-4	NA	NA	CSGLGQRLFF	TGCAGCGGCCTGGGACAAAGGCTGTTTTTT
TRBV9	TRBJ1-2	TRBD1	few	CASTVDTGGYGYTF	TGTGCCAGCACCGTCGATACAGGGGGCTATGGCTACACCTTC
TRBV5-1	TRBJ2-3	NA	many	CASSSAPWGTDTQYF	TGCGCCAGCAGCTCCGCCCCGTGGGGGACAGATACGCAGTATTTT
TRBV7-2	TRBJ2-3	NA	many	CASSLARASRRLDTQYF	TGTGCCAGCAGCTTAGCGCGGGCTAGCCGCCGCCTGGATACGCAGTATTTT
TRBV6-1	TRBJ2-5	NA	few	CASSESPRVLKYF	TGTGCCAGCAGTGAAAGCCCCCGGGTCCTGAAGTACTTC
TRBV7-9	TRBJ1-2	NA	few	CAGQTVYGYTF	TGTGCCGGCCAGACAGTTTATGGCTACACCTTC
TRBV6-5	TRBJ2-1	NA	many	CASSYQAMVYNEQFF	TGTGCCAGCAGTTACCAGGCGATGGTCTACAATGAGCAGTTCTTC
TRBV27	TRBJ1-1	NA	few	CASSLTLRLPNTEAFF	TGTGCCAGCAGTTTAACTCTCCGACTGCCTAACACTGAAGCTTTCTTT
TRBV7-9	TRBJ1-1	TRBD1	NA	CASGQGASSEAFF	TGTGCCAGCGGACAGGGGGCGAGTTCTGAAGCTTTCTTT
TRBV4-2	TRBJ2-3	TRBD2	few	CASSQDRTSGTDTQYF	TGTGCCAGCAGCCAAGACAGAACTAGCGGGACAGATACGCAGTATTTT
TRBV27	TRBJ2-1	TRBD1	many	CASSLLTPGGRDNEQFF	TGTGCCAGCAGTTTACTTACCCCAGGGGGTCGCGACAATGAGCAGTTCTTC
TRBV27	TRBJ2-7	TRBD2	NA	CASSLLGVAGGLSHEQYF	TGTGCCAGCAGTTTACTCGGGGTAGCGGGAGGACTGTCCCACGAGCAGTACTTC
TRBV20-1	TRBJ2-2	NA	many	CSAPNGGINTGELFF	TGCAGTGCTCCAAATGGGGGGATAAACACCGGGGAGCTGTTTTTT
TRBV6-2/TRBV6-3	TRBJ2-7	TRBD2	NA	CASSYRGLAGPYEQYF	TGTGCCAGCAGTTACCGCGGACTAGCGGGACCCTACGAGCAGTACTTC
TRBV18	TRBJ2-1	NA	NA	CASSSWDTYNEQFF	TGTGCCAGCTCATCATGGGACACATACAATGAGCAGTTCTTC
TRBV11-2	TRBJ1-1	NA	many	CASSAQGSSTEAFF	TGTGCCAGCAGCGCCCAGGGGAGTAGCACTGAAGCTTTCTTT
TRBV2	TRBJ2-2	NA	NA	CASRGSSPGELFF	TGTGCCAGCAGAGGCTCTTCCCCCGGGGAGCTGTTTTTT
TRBV7-9	TRBJ1-6	NA	many	CASSFVGGSYNSPLHF	TGTGCCAGCAGCTTCGTTGGAGGCTCCTATAATTCACCCCTCCACTTT
TRBV9	TRBJ2-1	NA	NA	CASSVEEFSYNEQFF	TGTGCCAGCAGCGTAGAGGAGTTCTCCTACAATGAGCAGTTCTTC
TRBV6-5	TRBJ1-5	NA	few	CASSYSSGYNQPQHF	TGTGCCAGCAGTTACTCCTCCGGTTACAATCAGCCCCAGCATTTT
TRBV9	TRBJ1-1	NA	NA	CASSVREGKTEAFF	TGTGCCAGCAGCGTGCGTGAGGGGAAAACTGAAGCTTTCTTT
TRBV25-1	TRBJ1-2	NA	NA	CASSEVGGYTF	TGTGCCAGCAGTGAGGTTGGTGGCTACACCTTC
TRBV19	TRBJ2-1	NA	NA	CASSIDLGNEQFF	TGTGCCAGTAGTATAGATCTGGGGAATGAGCAGTTCTTC
TRBV7-2	TRBJ2-5	TRBD2	many	CASSTTSGGAQETQYF	TGTGCCAGCAGCACGACTAGCGGGGGGGCCCAAGAGACCCAGTACTTC
TRBV4-3	TRBJ2-2	NA	NA	CASRAQPNTGELFF	TGCGCCAGCAGGGCCCAGCCGAACACCGGGGAGCTGTTTTTT
TRBV6-1	TRBJ1-6	NA	NA	CASGETAWDSPLHF	TGTGCCAGCGGGGAGACGGCCTGGGATTCACCCCTCCACTTT
TRBV25-1	TRBJ2-2	NA	NA	CASTGAAGELFF	TGTGCCAGCACGGGGGCCGCCGGGGAGCTGTTTTTT
TRBV5-1	TRBJ2-7	TRBD1	NA	CASSFVTGGYEQYF	TGCGCCAGCAGCTTCGTCACAGGGGGGTACGAGCAGTACTTC
TRBV27	TRBJ1-1	NA	NA	CASSLTGIGMNTEAFF	TGTGCCAGCAGTTTAACAGGGATTGGCATGAACACTGAAGCTTTCTTT
TRBV7-2	TRBJ2-7	NA	few	CASSLAYYRLTVGSYEQYF	TGTGCCAGCAGCTTAGCCTACTATCGATTGACAGTTGGATCCTACGAGCAGTACTTC
TRBV11-2	TRBJ1-6	TRBD1	many	CASSLVRQGPNSPLHF	TGTGCCAGCAGCTTAGTAAGACAGGGACCTAATTCACCCCTCCACTTT
TRBV10-3	TRBJ2-5	TRBD2	many	CAIRPTSGGALGQETQYF	TGTGCCATCAGACCGACTAGCGGGGGGGCCCTGGGCCAAGAGACCCAGTACTTC
TRBV18	TRBJ2-1	TRBD1	NA	CASSRGQVTYNEQFF	TGTGCCAGCTCACGGGGACAGGTGACCTACAATGAGCAGTTCTTC
TRBV18	TRBJ2-7	NA	NA	CASSPQGVAEQYF	TGTGCCAGCTCACCACAAGGGGTCGCCGAGCAGTACTTC
TRBV12-3/TRBV12-4	TRBJ2-2	TRBD1	few	CASSFWLGDGQGTGELFF	TGTGCCAGCAGTTTTTGGCTAGGGGATGGACAGGGGACCGGGGAGCTGTTTTTT
TRBV2	TRBJ2-5	TRBD1	NA	CASSQGQGVQKTQYF	TGTGCCAGCAGTCAGGGACAGGGGGTACAAAAGACCCAGTACTTC
TRBV10-3	TRBJ2-1	TRBD2	many	CAISEWTGTSGGNNEQFF	TGTGCCATCAGTGAGTGGACCGGGACTAGCGGGGGAAACAATGAGCAGTTCTTC
TRBV24-1	TRBJ2-3	NA	many	CATRLRTDTQYF	TGTGCCACAAGACTACGCACAGATACGCAGTATTTT
TRBV4-3	TRBJ2-7	TRBD2	few	CASSQDLTSGRVEQYF	TGCGCCAGCAGCCAAGATTTAACTAGCGGGAGGGTCGAGCAGTACTTC
TRBV6-1	TRBJ2-7	TRBD1	few	CASSEWTGASYEQYF	TGTGCCAGCAGTGAATGGACAGGAGCCTCCTACGAGCAGTACTTC
TRBV29-1	TRBJ2-2	NA	NA	CSVYSPPGELFF	TGCAGCGTATACAGTCCTCCCGGGGAGCTGTTTTTT
TRBV15	TRBJ2-7	NA	few	CATSWGPNRGYEQYF	TGTGCCACCAGCTGGGGCCCTAACCGGGGCTACGAGCAGTACTTC
TRBV27	TRBJ1-1	NA	many	CASSLSIWANTEAFF	TGTGCCAGCAGTTTATCGATATGGGCGAACACTGAAGCTTTCTTT
TRBV5-5	TRBJ2-5	NA	NA	CASSLGGLQGTQETQYF	TGTGCCAGCAGCTTGGGGGGTCTACAGGGAACCCAAGAGACCCAGTACTTC
TRBV29-1	TRBJ2-7	TRBD2	few	CSAGGERLYEQYF	TGCAGCGCCGGGGGGGAAAGGCTCTACGAGCAGTACTTC
TRBV12-3/TRBV12-4	TRBJ2-1	NA	NA	CASSSRFSPARGSALTSYNEQFF	TGTGCCAGCAGTTCTAGGTTTTCCCCCGCTCGGGGGAGCGCTCTTACATCCTACAATGAGCAGTTCTTC
TRBV5-4	TRBJ2-7	NA	few	CASSPLTGTEQYF	TGTGCCAGCAGCCCATTAACAGGGACCGAGCAGTACTTC
TRBV12-3/TRBV12-4	TRBJ1-6	NA	few	CASSDEIGSPLHF	TGTGCCAGCAGTGATGAGATTGGGTCACCCCTCCACTTT